Listed here is a single T cell receptor (beta chain). Its antigen remains unidentified. The data were obtained in a study of cytomegalovirus exposure and HLA in healthy donors. Background on the study: The 100 to 150 validation repertoires, a later analysis reported, used the same platform as the 700 or so repertoires from the first cohort.

The table came from immunoSEQ multiplex PCR; TCRdb's copy has only in-frame clones and leaves some out. Among some 140,000 clones listed, 82% were seen once. Overall study findings and caveats: Overall, around 160 TCR beta chains were annotated as cytomegalovirus-associated. In a later analysis, first-cohort TCR clusters were found to tend to co-occur in the roughly 120 validation repertoires. Most TCR sequences showed up rarely, but some public TCRs showed up in many donors.

The germline V gene has CDR1 KGHSH and CDR2 LQKENI. This CDR3 is 14 amino acids long. Trimming stripped 6 bases from V and 5 bases from J, with 16 bases between. The receptor was derived from a man aged 25 to 40 in good health and CMV-seropositive. Material for sequencing was PBMCs. The genes are TRBV18 and TRBJ2-5; D call uncertain. This chain's CDR3 is CASSPLYTGETQYF. CDR3 coding DNA: TGTGCCAGCTCCCCCTTATACACCGGGGAGACCCAGTACTTC.